The rows below give T cell receptor beta chains drawn from one sample of a study of Graves' ophthalmopathy and Graves' hyperthyroidism. TCRdb re-called the multiplex PCR reads through MiXCR, storing one row per CDR3 protein. The sample lists about 220,000 distinct CDR3 sequences, about 22% occurring once. Sequences were obtained from peripheral blood. These receptor sequences come from a woman aged 45-65 years with Graves' ophthalmopathy. Each CDR3 is given with its conserved first and last residue. Each record gives: J gene, V gene, D gene, clone size, CDR3 protein, CDR3 DNA. The D gene is left open where the match is weak. Some rows have no size entry. The others give once, few or many, or a class for an expanded clone.

>TRBJ2-2|TRBV28|NA|many
CASSLFTTGELFF
TGTGCCAGCAGTTTATTTACCACCGGGGAGCTGTTTTTT
>TRBJ2-7|TRBV6-5|NA|many
CASSYGTGMMYEQYF
TGTGCCAGCAGTTACGGTACAGGGATGATGTACGAGCAGTACTTC
>TRBJ1-5|TRBV30|NA|NA
CAWSPRFDQPQHF
TGTGCCTGGAGTCCAAGATTCGATCAGCCCCAGCATTTT
>TRBJ1-2|TRBV6-1|TRBD1|few
CASSPLAGTGDGYGYTF
TGTGCCAGCAGTCCACTTGCCGGGACAGGGGATGGCTATGGCTACACCTTC
>TRBJ2-7|TRBV12-3/TRBV12-4|NA|NA
CASSLSRGEQYF
TGTGCCAGCAGTTTAAGCCGAGGCGAGCAGTACTTC
>TRBJ1-5|TRBV19|NA|many
CASSMVTSAAKPQHF
TGTGCCAGTAGTATGGTAACATCAGCGGCCAAGCCCCAGCATTTT
>TRBJ1-2|TRBV30|NA|NA
CAWNPSGGLGGYTF
TGTGCCTGGAACCCTTCCGGGGGGCTGGGGGGCTACACCTTC
>TRBJ2-7|TRBV29-1|NA|NA
CSGPILGRGQLGLHYEQYF
TGCAGCGGGCCGATTTTAGGTAGGGGCCAACTTGGGCTGCACTACGAGCAGTACTTC
>TRBJ2-5|TRBV2|NA|many
CASSGMYQETQYF
TGTGCCAGCAGTGGGATGTACCAAGAGACCCAGTACTTC
>TRBJ1-3|TRBV19|TRBD1|many
CASSIQGARGNTIYF
TGTGCCAGTAGTATACAGGGGGCGCGAGGAAACACCATATATTTT
>TRBJ1-5|TRBV12-3/TRBV12-4|TRBD1|many
CASSPGRGTGGFQPQHF
TGTGCCAGCAGTCCCGGTCGGGGGACAGGGGGCTTTCAGCCCCAGCATTTT
>TRBJ1-5|TRBV20-1|NA|many
CSAGKGSRLSNQPQHF
TGCAGTGCTGGGAAAGGGTCCCGCCTAAGCAATCAGCCCCAGCATTTT
>TRBJ2-7|TRBV11-2|TRBD2|many
CASSLELAGHGVYEQYF
TGTGCCAGCAGCTTGGAACTAGCGGGACACGGAGTTTACGAGCAGTACTTC
>TRBJ2-5|TRBV7-2|NA|NA
CASSPRQVRETQYF
TGTGCCAGCAGCCCCCGGCAAGTTCGAGAGACCCAGTACTTC
>TRBJ2-6|TRBV2|NA|many
CASTKVSGANVLTF
TGTGCCAGCACGAAAGTCTCTGGGGCCAACGTCCTGACTTTC
>TRBJ1-2|TRBV27|TRBD1|many
CASSDPGQGNYGYTF
TGTGCCAGCAGTGATCCGGGACAGGGGAACTATGGCTACACCTTC
>TRBJ1-6|TRBV12-3/TRBV12-4|NA|many
CATTENNSPLHF
TGTGCCACGACAGAGAATAATTCACCCCTCCACTTT
>TRBJ1-1|TRBV3-1|NA|few
CASSQDSLNTEAFF
TGTGCCAGCAGCCAAGACAGCCTTAACACTGAAGCTTTCTTT
>TRBJ1-1|TRBV11-2|NA|many
CASSFWGRNTEAFF
TGTGCCAGCAGCTTTTGGGGTCGGAACACTGAAGCTTTCTTT
>TRBJ2-7|TRBV19|NA|many
CASSPSVGAAVYEQYF
TGTGCCAGTAGTCCCTCCGTGGGGGCAGCGGTATACGAGCAGTACTTC
>TRBJ2-5|TRBV30|NA|many
CAWSRSGETQYF
TGTGCCTGGAGCAGGTCCGGAGAGACCCAGTACTTC
>TRBJ1-2|TRBV30|NA|few
CAWSDGAGFGYTF
TGTGCCTGGAGCGACGGAGCGGGGTTTGGCTACACCTTC
>TRBJ2-7|TRBV25-1|TRBD1|many
CASSSAGGVGEQYF
TGTGCCAGCAGTTCAGCAGGGGGAGTAGGCGAGCAGTACTTC
>TRBJ2-5|TRBV7-6|TRBD2|NA
CASRSYGTGGETQYF
TGTGCCAGCAGATCATATGGGACCGGGGGGGAGACCCAGTACTTC
>TRBJ1-1|TRBV4-1|TRBD1|many
CASSQESRTGGTEAFF
TGCGCCAGCAGCCAAGAGAGTAGGACAGGGGGGACTGAAGCTTTCTTT
>TRBJ2-7|TRBV7-9|NA|few
CASSLAGEREQYF
TGTGCCAGCAGCTTAGCCGGAGAAAGGGAGCAGTACTTC
>TRBJ2-7|TRBV28|TRBD2|NA
CASSLSAGVRSEQYF
TGTGCCAGCAGTTTATCGGCGGGAGTACGCTCCGAGCAGTACTTC
>TRBJ1-5|TRBV6-1|NA|many
CASSEAHSNQPQHF
TGTGCCAGCAGTGAAGCGCATAGCAATCAGCCCCAGCATTTT
>TRBJ2-5|TRBV30|TRBD2|many
CAWSGLAGEYF
TGTGCCTGGAGTGGACTAGCGGGGGAGTACTTC
>TRBJ2-2|TRBV7-3|TRBD2|NA
CASSSGTSGMVTGELFF
TGTGCCAGCAGCTCCGGGACTAGCGGAATGGTCACCGGGGAGCTGTTTTTT
>TRBJ2-7|TRBV2|TRBD2|NA
CARTGTSGYEQYF
TGTGCCAGAACCGGGACTAGCGGTTACGAGCAGTACTTC
>TRBJ2-5|TRBV28|TRBD2|many
CASSPPPGLGWGAQYF
TGTGCCAGCAGTCCACCCCCTGGACTAGGATGGGGGGCCCAGTACTTC
>TRBJ2-7|TRBV6-2/TRBV6-3|TRBD2|NA
CASSSGSGRAYEQYF
TGTGCCAGCAGTTCGGGCAGCGGGAGGGCTTACGAGCAGTACTTC
>TRBJ1-3|TRBV6-5|NA|many
CASSYSAHRSGNTIYF
TGTGCCAGCAGTTACTCGGCACACCGCTCTGGAAACACCATATATTTT
>TRBJ2-2|TRBV12-3/TRBV12-4|NA|NA
CASSTANTGELFF
TGTGCCAGCAGCACTGCAAACACCGGGGAGCTGTTTTTT
>TRBJ2-7|TRBV7-2|TRBD1|many
CASSLSGTGVYEQYF
TGTGCCAGCAGCTTATCCGGGACAGGGGTGTACGAGCAGTACTTC